The 13 T cell receptor beta chains reported below all come from one sample, sequenced in a study of chemoradiotherapy in HPV16-positive cancers. Sequencing used immunoSEQ multiplex PCR; TCRdb keeps in-frame clones, though not all of them. This table holds about 34,000 clones, around 92% found once. The sample consisted of blood, taken from a patient who underwent chemoradiotherapy. The receptors stem from a human donor with HPV-associated anogenital cancer.

The gene calls are TRBV6-1 and TRBJ2-3; 12 nucleotides match TRBD2. This CDR3 region has 18 residues. V dropped 0 bases and J dropped 2; count of bases not matched to a gene: 6. Per the germline V gene, CDR1 is MNHNS and CDR2 is SASEGT. CDR3 loop: CASSEALAGGPDTDTQYF. CDR3 bases: TGTGCCAGCAGTGAAGCCCTAGCGGGGGGGCCGGACACAGATACGCAGTATTTT.

V is TRBV7-9 and J is TRBJ2-7; 10 bases agree with TRBD1. J gave up 7 bases and V 1 base, and 7 bases lay outside the gene matches. CDR3 length: 15 residues. Germline V CDR1 and CDR2: SEHNR, FQNEAQ (reference sequence). The CDR3 is CASSLVRGQGEEQYF. CDR3 coding DNA: TGTGCCAGCAGCTTAGTTCGAGGACAGGGGGAGGAGCAGTACTTC.

The gene calls are TRBV7-2 and TRBJ2-4, with a tentative D call TRBD1 (6 bases). CDR1 and CDR2 from the germline V gene are SGHTA and FQGNSA. The CDR3 totals 17 residues. Trimming took 3 bases from V and 0 from J, leaving 15 bases between them. This CDR3 is CASSFRMGHLAKNIQYF. In DNA form, the CDR3 reads TGTGCCAGCAGCTTTAGGATGGGACACTTAGCCAAAAACATTCAGTACTTC.

The chain is built from TRBV6-5 and TRBJ1-2, with TRBD1 matching over 8 bases. Trimming took 4 bases from V and 6 from J; bases not matched to a gene: 7. Germline V gene data show CDR1 as MNHEY and CDR2 as SVGAGI. This CDR3 comprises 14 residues. The CDR3: CASSSSSRGHGYTF. The CDR3 DNA reads as TGTGCCAGCAGTTCGTCCTCCAGGGGGCATGGCTACACCTTC.

The gene calls are TRBV21-1 and TRBJ2-1; TRBD2, the table's D call, lacks a check against the DNA. TRBV21-1 is termed a pseudogene. CDR3 length: 16 amino acids. The chain's CDR3 is CASSFRRGNVYNEQFF. CDR3 DNA: TGTGCCAGCAGCTTCCGACGGGGGAACGTCTACAATGAGCAGTTCTTC.

The chain recombines TRBV10-3 with TRBJ1-2; D is ambiguous. Between the trimmed V and J ends, which lost 10 bases and 1 base, there was a span of 10 bases. Germline CDR1 and CDR2: ENHRY and SYGVKD. CDR3 length equals 12 residues. The CDR3, as DNA: TGTGCCACAACCTCATTTAACTATGGCTACACCTTC. Translating it yields CATTSFNYGYTF.

The chain joins TRBV7-3 to TRBJ2-2, with D uncertain. Looked up from germline, CDR1 is SGHTA and CDR2 is FQGTGA. The CDR3 contains 15 residues. The V end was cut by 0 bases, the J end by 2 bases, with 7 bases between. The CDR3: CASSLTSANTGELFF. CDR3 bases: TGTGCCAGCAGCTTAACGTCAGCTAACACCGGGGAGCTGTTTTTT.

The chain employs TRBV6-1 and TRBJ1-2; D ambiguous. Trimming left V 2 bases short and J 4 bases short, with 8 bases between. Germline V gene sequence: CDR1 MNHNS, CDR2 SASEGT. This CDR3 spans 13 amino acids. The chain's CDR3 is CASSERDFYGYTF. The CDR3 DNA reads TGTGCCAGCAGTGAACGGGATTTCTATGGCTACACCTTC.

The chain recombines TRBV11-2 with TRBJ2-5, with D perhaps TRBD1 (5 bases). The length of the CDR3 is 14 residues. Trimming cost V 3 bases and J 5 bases, with 13 bases left between them. Germline assignment: CDR1 SGHAT and CDR2 FQNNGV. As DNA, the CDR3 is TGTGCCAGCAGCTTTTTAGGGGCATGGGAGACCCAGTACTTC. It yields the protein CASSFLGAWETQYF. Together with reference TRBV11-2 and TRBJ2-5, the CDR3 gives the full variable domain: EAGVAQSPRYKIIEKRQSVAFWCNPISGHATLYWYQQILGQGPKLLIQFQNNGVVDDSQLPKDRFSAERLKGVDSTLKIQPAKLEDSAVYLCASSFLGAWETQYFGPGTRLLVL.

The chain links TRBV9 to TRBJ2-2; 9 nucleotides agree with TRBD1. Germline loops: CDR1 SGDLS, CDR2 YYNGEE. V lost 5 bases, J lost 4 bases, and 6 bases stayed unmatched. The CDR3 is made up of 15 amino acids. This CDR3 reads CASRSGTGFTGELFF. CDR3 nucleotide sequence: TGTGCCAGCAGGTCCGGGACAGGGTTCACCGGGGAGCTGTTTTTT.

The CDR3 DNA reads as TGTGCCAGCAGCGTAGAAGGTCTAGCGGGGGGCTACGAGCAGTACTTC. This translates into CASSVEGLAGGYEQYF. The rearrangement links TRBV9 to TRBJ2-7; 11 nucleotides align to TRBD2. CDR3 length equals 16 residues. The J segment lost 3 bases and the V segment lost 0 bases, leaving 5 bases of the junction unmatched. The germline CDR1 and CDR2 sequences are SGDLS and YYNGEE.

The rearrangement uses TRBV7-7 and TRBJ2-2, with D hard to call. There are 14 residues in the CDR3. Per germline, CDR1 SSHAT and CDR2 FNYEAQ (reference sequence). V lost 2 bases, J lost 5 bases, and 9 bases lay in between. CDR3 coding DNA: TGTGCCAGCAGCTTAATGGAAACGACCGGGGAGCTGTTTTTT. Amino acid sequence: CASSLMETTGELFF.

A few counts support this clone. V usage is TRBV2 and J usage is TRBJ1-5; TRBD1 matches 8 bases. The CDR3 has 14 residues. V shed 8 bases, J shed 6 bases, and the junction held 9 bases outside the gene matches. The germline V gene has CDR1 SNHLY and CDR2 FYNNEI. DNA of the CDR3: TGTGCCAGCGGGGCGGACAGGGTGCCTCAGCCCCAGCATTTT. This sequence encodes CASGADRVPQPQHF. The entire variable domain, with the rest obtained from reference TRBV2 and TRBJ1-5, is as follows: EPEVTQTPSHQVTQMGQEVILRCVPISNHLYFYWYRQILGQKVEFLVSFYNNEISEKSEIFDDQFSVERPDGSNFTLKIRSTKLEDSAMYFCASGADRVPQPQHFGDGTRLSIL.